What follows are 11 T cell receptor beta chains derived from one specimen sequenced in a study of tumor and adjacent non-tumor tissue in lung cancer. The template was RNA from unsorted bulk tissue. The normal lung tissue was taken more than 3 cm from the tumor edge. A modified ARM-PCR protocol with three rounds of nested PCR amplified TCRbeta. TCRdb called the multiplex PCR reads again in MiXCR, with one record for every CDR3 protein. The table includes some 51,000 distinct CDR3 sequences, around 67% detected once. The material sequenced was distant non-tumor lung tissue. These receptors all come from a woman aged 70-85 years with non-small cell lung cancer.

The table lists this clonotype with a few counts. The chain carries TRBV29-1 and TRBJ2-1, with D maybe TRBD2 (5 bases). Deletions cut 7 bases from V and 4 bases from J, with 17 bases between. Germline V CDR1 and CDR2: SQVTM, ANQGSEA. The CDR3 consists of 14 residues. The CDR3 is CSAKDCATYNEQFF. CDR3 bases: TGCAGCGCCAAGGACTGTGCGACTTACAATGAGCAGTTCTTC.

This clonotype came up once. The junction and the germline gene differ at one end; a read error may be behind it. CDR3 loop: CASSDSGSYSEQLF. Here the CDR3 DNA reads TGCGCCAGCAGTGATAGCGGGAGTTACAGTGAGCAGTTGTTC. The chain is built from TRBV10-1 and TRBJ2-1; 9 bases agree with TRBD2. Germline V gene data show CDR1 as WNHNN and CDR2 as SYGVQD (reference sequence). This CDR3 has 14 residues.

V gene TRBV6-5 combines with J gene TRBJ1-2; D is possibly TRBD1 (5 bases). The V and J ends lost 2 bases and 4 bases respectively, with 14 bases between them. CDR3 size: 15 residues. In germline, CDR1 is MNHEY, CDR2 SVGAGI. The CDR3 here is CASSYLSIQGYGYTF. As DNA, the CDR3 is TGTGCCAGCAGTTACCTGTCCATCCAGGGCTATGGCTACACCTTC.

Many counts were recorded for this clonotype. The J gene is TRBJ2-5, the V gene TRBV5-4; 8 bases are a match to TRBD2. The CDR3 is made up of 17 amino acids. The germline gives CDR1 SGHNT, CDR2 YYREEE (reference sequence). V gave up 4 bases and J gave up 4 bases; unmatched junction bases: 15. Here the CDR3 DNA reads TGTGCCAGCAGCCAAGGGGCCCTGCGGGAGGTTGCAGAGACCCAGTACTTC. This translates into CASSQGALREVAETQYF. Together with reference TRBV5-4 and TRBJ2-5, the CDR3 gives the full variable domain: ETGVTQSPTHLIKTRGQQVTLRCSSQSGHNTVSWYQQALGQGPQFIFQYYREEENGRGNFPPRFSGLQFPNYSSELNVNALELDDSALYLCASSQGALREVAETQYFGPGTRLLVL.

By share, this clonotype ranks as medium-sized (0.01 to 0.1%). The chain uses TRBV10-2 and TRBJ2-3; 14 bases align to TRBD2. The CDR3 loop spans 14 amino acids. Trimming removed 10 bases from V and 6 bases from J; junction bases left unmatched: 6. Germline CDR1 reads WSHSY; CDR2 reads SAAADI. The CDR3 DNA reads as TGCGCCATCGGGACTAGCGGGAGCGCGGATACGCAGTATTTT. Translation: CAIGTSGSADTQYF.

Turning to this clonotype: Without the conserved terminal phenylalanine or tryptophan, this CDR3 likely stems from a read error. The chain carries TRBV6-6 and TRBJ2-5; 13 nucleotides line up with TRBD2. CDR1 is MNHNY and CDR2 is SVGAGI in the germline V gene (reference sequence). This CDR3 has 12 amino acids. Unmatched junction bases numbered 4, after V lost 10 bases and J lost 8 bases. CDR3 protein: CATGLAGDTQYI. The CDR3, as DNA: TGTGCCACCGGACTAGCGGGAGATACCCAGTACATC.

By share, this clonotype ranks as medium-sized (0.01 to 0.1%). The chain carries TRBV29-1 and TRBJ2-1; 9 positions agree with TRBD1. Looked up from germline, CDR1 is SQVTM and CDR2 is ANQGSEA. This CDR3 spans 14 amino acids. J was trimmed by 7 bases and V by 7 bases; bases with no gene match: 11. The CDR3 sequence is CSAQQGARDNEQFF. CDR3 DNA sequence: TGCAGCGCACAACAGGGGGCTAGAGATAATGAGCAGTTCTTC.

This clonotype occurred many times. The chain uses TRBV24-1 and TRBJ2-5, with 7 positions matching TRBD2. Germline V gene sequence: CDR1 KGHDR, CDR2 SFDVKD. This CDR3 is 14 amino acids long. Trimming at V came to 7 bases and at J to 3 bases, leaving 7 bases not matched to a gene. CDR3 sequence reads: CATRGGELKETQYF. CDR3 in DNA: TGTGCCACCAGGGGGGGGGAGTTGAAAGAGACCCAGTACTTC.

This chain joins TRBV28 and TRBJ1-5; 7 nucleotides align to TRBD1. Unmatched junction bases numbered 12, after V lost 5 bases and J lost 5 bases. Per germline, CDR1 MDHEN and CDR2 SYDVKM. CDR3 length: 16 residues. CDR3 nucleotides: TGTGCCAGCAGTCCAACGACAGGGACCCCCCATCAGCCCCAGCATTTT. Translation gives CASSPTTGTPHQPQHF.

As regards this clonotype: Just one base apart from a much larger clone, this may be a read error. V usage is TRBV20-1 and J usage is TRBJ1-1; D unclear. The V and J ends lost 6 bases and 3 bases respectively, with 11 bases between them. This CDR3 contains 12 residues. Germline CDR1 reads DFQATT; CDR2 reads SNEGSKA (reference sequence). This CDR3 reads CSARRVDTEAFF. CDR3 coding DNA: TGCAGTGCCCGGAGGGTGGACACTGAAGCTTTCTTT.

In the case of this clonotype: A read error may be the cause here, since a much bigger clone is one base away. The chain links TRBV11-2 to TRBJ2-3; D is perhaps TRBD1 (5 bases). The CDR3 covers 16 residues. In germline, CDR1 is SGHAT, CDR2 FQNNGV. The CDR3 protein is CASSPRVGENTDTRYF. CDR3 DNA sequence: TGTGCCAGCAGCCCCAGGGTAGGAGAGAACACAGATACGCGGTATTTT.